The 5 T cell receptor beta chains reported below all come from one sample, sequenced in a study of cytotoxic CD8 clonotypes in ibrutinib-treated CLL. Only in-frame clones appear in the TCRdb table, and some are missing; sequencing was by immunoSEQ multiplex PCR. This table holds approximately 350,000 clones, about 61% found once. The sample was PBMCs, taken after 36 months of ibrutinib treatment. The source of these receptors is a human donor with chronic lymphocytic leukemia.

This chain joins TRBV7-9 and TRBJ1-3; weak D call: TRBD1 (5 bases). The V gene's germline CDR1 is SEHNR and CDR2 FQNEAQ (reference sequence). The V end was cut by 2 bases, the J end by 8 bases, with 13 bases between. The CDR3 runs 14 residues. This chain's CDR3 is CASSLYLGADTIYF. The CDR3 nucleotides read TGTGCCAGCAGCTTATATCTTGGGGCTGACACCATATATTTT.

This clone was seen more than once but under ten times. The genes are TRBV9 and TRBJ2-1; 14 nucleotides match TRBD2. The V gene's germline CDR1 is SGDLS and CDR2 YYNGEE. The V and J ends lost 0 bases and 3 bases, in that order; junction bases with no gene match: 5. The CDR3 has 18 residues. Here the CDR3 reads CASSVGLAGGPVYNEQFF. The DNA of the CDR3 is TGTGCCAGCAGCGTAGGACTAGCGGGGGGGCCGGTCTACAATGAGCAGTTCTTC.

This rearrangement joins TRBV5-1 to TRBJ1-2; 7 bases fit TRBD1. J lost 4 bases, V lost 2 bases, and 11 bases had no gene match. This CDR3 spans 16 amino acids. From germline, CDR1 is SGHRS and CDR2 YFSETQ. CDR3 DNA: TGCGCCAGCAGCTTTCGATGGGACAGAGAGAGCTATGGCTACACCTTC. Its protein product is CASSFRWDRESYGYTF.

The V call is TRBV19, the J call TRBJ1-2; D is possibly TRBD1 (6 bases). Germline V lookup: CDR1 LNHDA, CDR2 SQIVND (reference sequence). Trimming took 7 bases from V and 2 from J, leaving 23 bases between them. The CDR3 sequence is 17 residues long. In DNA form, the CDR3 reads TGTGCCAGTACTTGGGTGGGGACACAAGGATGGAACTATGGCTACACCTTC. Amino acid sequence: CASTWVGTQGWNYGYTF.

This CDR3 is CASSESTGAGWPVQFF. In DNA, the CDR3 is TGTGCCAGCAGTGAGTCAACCGGGGCCGGGTGGCCTGTGCAGTTCTTC. The chain links TRBV25-1 to TRBJ2-1, with D possibly called TRBD1 or TRBD2 (5 bases each). Germline lookup yields CDR1 MGHDK and CDR2 SYGVNS. V was cut by 3 bases and J by 12 bases, with 24 bases left in between. This CDR3 region has 16 residues. Together with reference TRBV25-1 and TRBJ2-1, the CDR3 gives the full variable domain: EADIYQTPRYLVIGTGKKITLECSQTMGHDKMYWYQQDPGMELHLIHYSYGVNSTEKGDLSSESTVSRIRTEHFPLTLESARPSHTSQYLCASSESTGAGWPVQFFGPGTRLTVL.